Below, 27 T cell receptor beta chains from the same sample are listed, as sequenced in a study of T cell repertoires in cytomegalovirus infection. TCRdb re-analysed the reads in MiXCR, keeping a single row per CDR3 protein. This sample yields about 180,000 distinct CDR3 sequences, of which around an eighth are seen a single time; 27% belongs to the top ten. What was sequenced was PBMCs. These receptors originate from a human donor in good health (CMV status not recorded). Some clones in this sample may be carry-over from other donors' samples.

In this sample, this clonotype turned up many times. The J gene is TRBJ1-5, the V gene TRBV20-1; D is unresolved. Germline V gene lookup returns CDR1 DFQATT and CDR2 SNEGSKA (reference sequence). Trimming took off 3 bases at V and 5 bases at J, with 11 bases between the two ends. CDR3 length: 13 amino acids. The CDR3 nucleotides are TGCAGTGCTAGCCGTCAGAAGGATCAGCCCCAGCATTTT. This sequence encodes CSASRQKDQPQHF.

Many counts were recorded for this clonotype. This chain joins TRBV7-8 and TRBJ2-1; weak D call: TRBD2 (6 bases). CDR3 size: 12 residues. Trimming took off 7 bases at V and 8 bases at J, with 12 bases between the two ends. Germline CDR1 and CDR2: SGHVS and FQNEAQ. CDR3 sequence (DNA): TGTGCCAGCAATCGGGGGATGGATGAGCAGTTCTTC. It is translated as CASNRGMDEQFF.

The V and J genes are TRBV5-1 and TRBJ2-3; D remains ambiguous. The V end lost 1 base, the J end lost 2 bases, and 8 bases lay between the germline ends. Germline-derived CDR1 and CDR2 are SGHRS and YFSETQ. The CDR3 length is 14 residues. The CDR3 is CASSLTAPTDTQYF. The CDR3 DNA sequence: TGCGCCAGCAGCTTGACAGCTCCCACAGATACGCAGTATTTT.

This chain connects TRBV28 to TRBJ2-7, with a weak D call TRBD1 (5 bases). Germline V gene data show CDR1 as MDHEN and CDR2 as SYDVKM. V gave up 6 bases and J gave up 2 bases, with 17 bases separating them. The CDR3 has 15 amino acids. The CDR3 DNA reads TGTGCCAGCAGGGGTCAAGGGGTCGGAACCTACGAGCAGTACTTC. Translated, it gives CASRGQGVGTYEQYF.

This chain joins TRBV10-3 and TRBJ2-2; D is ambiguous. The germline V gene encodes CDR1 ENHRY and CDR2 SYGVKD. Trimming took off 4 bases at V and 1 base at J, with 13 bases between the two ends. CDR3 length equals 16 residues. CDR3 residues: CAISVAHLKNTGELFF. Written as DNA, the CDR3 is TGTGCCATCAGTGTCGCTCACCTAAAGAACACCGGGGAGCTGTTTTTT.

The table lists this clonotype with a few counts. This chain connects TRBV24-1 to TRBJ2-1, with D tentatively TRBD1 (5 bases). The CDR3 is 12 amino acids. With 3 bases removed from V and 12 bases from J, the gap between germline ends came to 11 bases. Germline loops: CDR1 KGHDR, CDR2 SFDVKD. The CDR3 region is CATSDQTVRQFF. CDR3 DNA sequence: TGTGCCACCAGTGATCAGACAGTGAGGCAGTTCTTC.

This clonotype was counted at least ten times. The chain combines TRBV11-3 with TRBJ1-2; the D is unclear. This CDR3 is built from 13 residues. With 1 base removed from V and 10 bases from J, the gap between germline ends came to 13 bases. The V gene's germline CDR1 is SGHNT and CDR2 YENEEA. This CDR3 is CASSLAGFFDYTF. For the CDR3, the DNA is TGTGCCAGCAGCTTAGCTGGATTCTTCGACTACACCTTC. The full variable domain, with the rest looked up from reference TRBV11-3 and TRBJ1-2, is EAGVVQSPRYKIIEKKQPVAFWCNPISGHNTLYWYLQNLGQGPELLIRYENEEAVDDSQLPKDRFSAERLKGVDSTLKIQPAELGDSAVYLCASSLAGFFDYTFGSGTRLTVV.

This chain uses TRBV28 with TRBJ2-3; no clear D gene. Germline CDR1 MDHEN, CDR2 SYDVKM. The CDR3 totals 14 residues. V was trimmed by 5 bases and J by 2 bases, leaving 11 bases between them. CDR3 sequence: CASSLEVATDTQYF. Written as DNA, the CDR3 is TGTGCCAGCAGTCTCGAGGTGGCCACAGATACGCAGTATTTT.

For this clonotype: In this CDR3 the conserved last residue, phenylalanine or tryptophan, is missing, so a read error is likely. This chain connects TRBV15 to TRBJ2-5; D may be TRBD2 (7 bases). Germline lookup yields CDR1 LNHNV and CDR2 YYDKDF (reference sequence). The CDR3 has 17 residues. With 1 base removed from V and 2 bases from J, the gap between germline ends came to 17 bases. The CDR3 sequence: CATSRGDGGRSQETQYL. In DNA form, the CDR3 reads TGTGCCACCAGCAGAGGCGACGGGGGGCGCAGTCAAGAGACCCAGTACCTC.

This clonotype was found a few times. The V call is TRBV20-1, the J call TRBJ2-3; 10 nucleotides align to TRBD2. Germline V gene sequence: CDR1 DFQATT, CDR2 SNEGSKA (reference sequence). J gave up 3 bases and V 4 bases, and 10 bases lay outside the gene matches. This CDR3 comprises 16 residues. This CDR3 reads CSAISLAGASTDTQYF. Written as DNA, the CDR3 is TGCAGTGCTATAAGCCTAGCGGGGGCTTCTACAGATACGCAGTATTTT.

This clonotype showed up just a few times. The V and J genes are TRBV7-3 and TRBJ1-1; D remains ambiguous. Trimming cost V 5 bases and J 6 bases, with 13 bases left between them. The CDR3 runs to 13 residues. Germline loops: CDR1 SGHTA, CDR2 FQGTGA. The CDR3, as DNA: TGTGCCAGCAGCCCCGGGAGAATGGCTGAAGCTTTCTTT. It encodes CASSPGRMAEAFF.

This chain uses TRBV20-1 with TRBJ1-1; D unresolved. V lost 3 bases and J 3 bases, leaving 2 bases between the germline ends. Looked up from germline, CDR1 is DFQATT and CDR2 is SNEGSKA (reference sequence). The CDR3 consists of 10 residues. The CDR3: CSASHTEAFF. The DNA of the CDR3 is TGCAGTGCTAGTCACACTGAAGCTTTCTTT.

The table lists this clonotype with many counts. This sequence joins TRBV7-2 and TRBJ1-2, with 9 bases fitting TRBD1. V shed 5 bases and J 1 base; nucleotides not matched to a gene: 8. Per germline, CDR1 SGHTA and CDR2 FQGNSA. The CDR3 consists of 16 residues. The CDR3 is CASSRDRAVGNYGYTF. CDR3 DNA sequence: TGTGCCAGCAGCCGGGACAGGGCCGTTGGTAACTATGGCTACACCTTC.

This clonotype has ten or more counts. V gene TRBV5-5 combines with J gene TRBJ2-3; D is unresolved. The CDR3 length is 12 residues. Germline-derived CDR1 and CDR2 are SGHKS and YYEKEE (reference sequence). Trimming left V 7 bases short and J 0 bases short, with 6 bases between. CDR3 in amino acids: CASGISTDTQYF. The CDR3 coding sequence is TGTGCCAGCGGGATAAGCACAGATACGCAGTATTTT.

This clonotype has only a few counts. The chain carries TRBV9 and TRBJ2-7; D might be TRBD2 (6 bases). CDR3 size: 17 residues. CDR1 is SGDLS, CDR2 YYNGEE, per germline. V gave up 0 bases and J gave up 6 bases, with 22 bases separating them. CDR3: CASSVGPSLGRSLEQYF. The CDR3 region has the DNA TGTGCCAGCAGCGTAGGGCCCTCCCTCGGGAGATCCCTCGAGCAGTACTTC. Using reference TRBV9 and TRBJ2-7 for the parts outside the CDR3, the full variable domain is DSGVTQTPKHLITATGQRVTLRCSPRSGDLSVYWYQQSLDQGLQFLIQYYNGEERAKGNILERFSAQQFPDLHSELNLSSLELGDSALYFCASSVGPSLGRSLEQYFGPGTRLTVT.

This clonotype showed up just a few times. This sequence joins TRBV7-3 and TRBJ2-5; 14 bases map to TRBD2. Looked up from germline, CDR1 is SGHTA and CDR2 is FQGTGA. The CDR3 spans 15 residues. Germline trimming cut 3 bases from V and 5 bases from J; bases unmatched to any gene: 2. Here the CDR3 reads CASSLTSGGVETQYF. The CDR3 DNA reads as TGTGCCAGCAGCTTGACTAGCGGGGGGGTTGAGACCCAGTACTTC. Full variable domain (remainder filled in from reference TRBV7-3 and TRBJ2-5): GAGVSQTPSNKVTEKGKYVELRCDPISGHTALYWYRQSLGQGPEFLIYFQGTGAADDSGLPNDRFFAVRPEGSVSTLKIQRTERGDSAVYLCASSLTSGGVETQYFGPGTRLLVL.

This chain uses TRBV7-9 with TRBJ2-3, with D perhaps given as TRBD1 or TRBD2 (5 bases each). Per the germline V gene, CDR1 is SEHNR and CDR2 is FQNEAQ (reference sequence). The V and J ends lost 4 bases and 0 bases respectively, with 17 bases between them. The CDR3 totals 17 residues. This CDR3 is CASSSGTASFSTDTQYF. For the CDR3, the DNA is TGTGCCAGCAGCTCGGGGACGGCAAGTTTCAGCACAGATACGCAGTATTTT. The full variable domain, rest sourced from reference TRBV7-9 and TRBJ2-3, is DTGVSQNPRHKITKRGQNVTFRCDPISEHNRLYWYRQTLGQGPEFLTYFQNEAQLEKSRLLSDRFSAERPKGSFSTLEIQRTEQGDSAMYLCASSSGTASFSTDTQYFGPGTRLTVL.

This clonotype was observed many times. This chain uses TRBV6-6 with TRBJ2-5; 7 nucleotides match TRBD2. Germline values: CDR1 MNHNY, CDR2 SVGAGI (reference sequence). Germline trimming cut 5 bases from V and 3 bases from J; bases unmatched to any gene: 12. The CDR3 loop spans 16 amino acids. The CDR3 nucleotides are TGTGCCAGCAGTCCCGGACTAGTTTCCTACGAAGAGACCCAGTACTTC. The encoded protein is CASSPGLVSYEETQYF.

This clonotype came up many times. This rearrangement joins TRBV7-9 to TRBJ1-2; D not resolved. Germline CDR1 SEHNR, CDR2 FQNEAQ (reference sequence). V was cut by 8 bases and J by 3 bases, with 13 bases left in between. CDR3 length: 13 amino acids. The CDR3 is CASDYLVHYGYTF. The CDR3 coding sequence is TGTGCCAGCGATTATCTAGTCCACTATGGCTACACCTTC. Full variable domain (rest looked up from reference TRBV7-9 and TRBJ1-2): DTGVSQNPRHKITKRGQNVTFRCDPISEHNRLYWYRQTLGQGPEFLTYFQNEAQLEKSRLLSDRFSAERPKGSFSTLEIQRTEQGDSAMYLCASDYLVHYGYTFGSGTRLTVV.

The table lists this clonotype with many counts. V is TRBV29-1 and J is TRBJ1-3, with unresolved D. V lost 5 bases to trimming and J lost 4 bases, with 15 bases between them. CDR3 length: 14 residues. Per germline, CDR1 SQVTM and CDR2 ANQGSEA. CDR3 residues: CSVPDRGGGNTIYF. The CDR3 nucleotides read TGCAGCGTTCCTGACCGAGGCGGCGGAAACACCATATATTTT.

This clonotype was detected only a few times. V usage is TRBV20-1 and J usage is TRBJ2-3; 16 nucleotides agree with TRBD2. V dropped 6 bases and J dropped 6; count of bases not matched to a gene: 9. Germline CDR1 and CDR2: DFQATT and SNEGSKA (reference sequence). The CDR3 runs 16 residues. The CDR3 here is CSAVTGLAGGKDTQYF. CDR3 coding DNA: TGCAGTGCCGTTACGGGACTAGCGGGAGGGAAGGATACGCAGTATTTT.

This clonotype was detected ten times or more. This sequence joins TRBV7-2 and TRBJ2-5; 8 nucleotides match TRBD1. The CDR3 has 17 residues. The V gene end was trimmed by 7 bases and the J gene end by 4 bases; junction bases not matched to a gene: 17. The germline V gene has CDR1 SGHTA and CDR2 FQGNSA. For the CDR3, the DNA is TGTGCCAGCACCCCTGGGGCGCAGGGGGCGGGTCGAGAGACCCAGTACTTC. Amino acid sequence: CASTPGAQGAGRETQYF.

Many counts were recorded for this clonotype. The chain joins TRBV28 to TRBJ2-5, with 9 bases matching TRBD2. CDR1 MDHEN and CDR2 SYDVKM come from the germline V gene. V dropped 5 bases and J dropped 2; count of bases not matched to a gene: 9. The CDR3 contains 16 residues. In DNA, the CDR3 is TGTGCCAGCAGTCCGGCTAGCGGGACGGGGCAAGAGACCCAGTACTTC. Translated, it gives CASSPASGTGQETQYF.

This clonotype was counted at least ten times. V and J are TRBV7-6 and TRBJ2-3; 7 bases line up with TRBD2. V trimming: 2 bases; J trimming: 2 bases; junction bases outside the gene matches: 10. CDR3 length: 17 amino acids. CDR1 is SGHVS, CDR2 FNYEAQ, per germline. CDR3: CASSLLVSGGYTDTQYF. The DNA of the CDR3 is TGTGCCAGCAGCTTACTTGTTTCGGGGGGATACACAGATACGCAGTATTTT.

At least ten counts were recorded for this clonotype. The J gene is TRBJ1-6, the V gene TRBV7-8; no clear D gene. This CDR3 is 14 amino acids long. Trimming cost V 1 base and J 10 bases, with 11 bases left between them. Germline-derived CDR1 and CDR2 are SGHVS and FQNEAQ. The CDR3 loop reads CASSLGQVVSPLHF. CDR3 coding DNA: TGTGCCAGCAGCTTAGGGCAGGTTGTGTCACCCCTCCACTTT.

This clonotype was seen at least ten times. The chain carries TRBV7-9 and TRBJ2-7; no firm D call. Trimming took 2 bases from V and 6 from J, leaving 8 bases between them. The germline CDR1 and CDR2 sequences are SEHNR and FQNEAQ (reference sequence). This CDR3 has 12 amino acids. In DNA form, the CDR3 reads TGTGCCAGCAGCTTAAGTCAGCGCGAGCAGTACTTC. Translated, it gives CASSLSQREQYF. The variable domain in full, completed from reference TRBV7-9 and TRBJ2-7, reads DTGVSQNPRHKITKRGQNVTFRCDPISEHNRLYWYRQTLGQGPEFLTYFQNEAQLEKSRLLSDRFSAERPKGSFSTLEIQRTEQGDSAMYLCASSLSQREQYFGPGTRLTVT.

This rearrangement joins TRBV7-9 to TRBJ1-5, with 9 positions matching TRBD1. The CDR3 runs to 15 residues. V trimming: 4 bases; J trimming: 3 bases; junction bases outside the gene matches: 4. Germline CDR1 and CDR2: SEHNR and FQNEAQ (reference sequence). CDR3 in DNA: TGTGCCAGCAGCTCCGGGACAGGGATCAATCAGCCCCAGCATTTT. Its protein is CASSSGTGINQPQHF. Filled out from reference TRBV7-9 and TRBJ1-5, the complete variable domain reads DTGVSQNPRHKITKRGQNVTFRCDPISEHNRLYWYRQTLGQGPEFLTYFQNEAQLEKSRLLSDRFSAERPKGSFSTLEIQRTEQGDSAMYLCASSSGTGINQPQHFGDGTRLSIL.